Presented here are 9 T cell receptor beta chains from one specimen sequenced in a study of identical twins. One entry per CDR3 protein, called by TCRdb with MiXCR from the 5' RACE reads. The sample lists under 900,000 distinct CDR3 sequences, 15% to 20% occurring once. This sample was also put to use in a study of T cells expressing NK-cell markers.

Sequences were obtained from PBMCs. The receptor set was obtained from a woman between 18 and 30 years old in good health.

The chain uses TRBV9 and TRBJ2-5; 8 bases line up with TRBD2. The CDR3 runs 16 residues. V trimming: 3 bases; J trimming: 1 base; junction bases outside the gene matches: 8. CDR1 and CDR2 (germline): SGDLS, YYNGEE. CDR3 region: CASSARKAGGQETQYF. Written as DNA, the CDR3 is TGTGCCAGCAGCGCGAGGAAGGCGGGGGGCCAAGAGACCCAGTACTTC. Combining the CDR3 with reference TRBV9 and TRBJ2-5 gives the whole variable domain DSGVTQTPKHLITATGQRVTLRCSPRSGDLSVYWYQQSLDQGLQFLIQYYNGEERAKGNILERFSAQQFPDLHSELNLSSLELGDSALYFCASSARKAGGQETQYFGPGTRLLVL.

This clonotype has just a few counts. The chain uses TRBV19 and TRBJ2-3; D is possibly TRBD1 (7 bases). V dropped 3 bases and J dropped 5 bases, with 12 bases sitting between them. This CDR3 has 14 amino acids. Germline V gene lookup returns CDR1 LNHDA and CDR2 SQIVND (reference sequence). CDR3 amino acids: CASSMGQGGDTQYF. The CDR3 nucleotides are TGTGCCAGTAGTATGGGGCAGGGGGGAGATACGCAGTATTTT.

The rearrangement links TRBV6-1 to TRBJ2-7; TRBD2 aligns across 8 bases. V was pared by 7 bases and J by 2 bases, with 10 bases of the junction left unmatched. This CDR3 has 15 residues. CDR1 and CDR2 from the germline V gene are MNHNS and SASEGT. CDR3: CASTPGGRFPYEQYF. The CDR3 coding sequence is TGTGCCAGCACCCCCGGCGGGAGGTTCCCCTACGAGCAGTACTTC.

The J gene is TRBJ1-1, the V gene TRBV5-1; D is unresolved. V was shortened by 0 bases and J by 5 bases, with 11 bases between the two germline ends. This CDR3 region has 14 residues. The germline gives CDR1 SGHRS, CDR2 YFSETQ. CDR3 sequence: CASSLEGGRTEAFF. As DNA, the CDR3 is TGCGCCAGCAGCTTGGAGGGAGGAAGGACTGAAGCTTTCTTT.

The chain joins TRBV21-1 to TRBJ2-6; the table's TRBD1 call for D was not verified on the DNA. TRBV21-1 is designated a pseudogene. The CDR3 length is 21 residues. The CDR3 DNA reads TGTGCCAGCAGCTCGCCCTCAACGGGGAGACAGGGGGAGGCTGGGGCCAACGTCCTGACTTTC. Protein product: CASSSPSTGRQGEAGANVLTF.

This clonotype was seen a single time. The CDR3 reads CASSRDPLRGYEQYF. The CDR3 nucleotides are TGTGCCAGCAGCCGCGACCCCTTGCGGGGCTACGAGCAGTACTTC. The genes are TRBV7-2 and TRBJ2-7; TRBD2 might be the D (6 bases). The germline V gene has CDR1 SGHTA and CDR2 FQGNSA. V lost 5 bases and J 3 bases, leaving 17 bases between the germline ends. The CDR3 runs to 15 residues.

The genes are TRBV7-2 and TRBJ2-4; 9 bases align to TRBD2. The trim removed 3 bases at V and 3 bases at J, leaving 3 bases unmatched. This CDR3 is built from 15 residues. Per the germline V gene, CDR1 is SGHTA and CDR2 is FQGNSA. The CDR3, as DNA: TGTGCCAGCAGCTTCCTAGCGGGAAACAAAAACATTCAGTACTTC. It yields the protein CASSFLAGNKNIQYF.

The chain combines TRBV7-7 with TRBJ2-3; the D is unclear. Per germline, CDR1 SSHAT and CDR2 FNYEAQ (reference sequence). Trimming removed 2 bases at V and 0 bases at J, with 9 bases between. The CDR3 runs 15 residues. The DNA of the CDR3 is TGTGCCAGCAGCTTATACCGGTCTAGCACAGATACGCAGTATTTT. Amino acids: CASSLYRSSTDTQYF.

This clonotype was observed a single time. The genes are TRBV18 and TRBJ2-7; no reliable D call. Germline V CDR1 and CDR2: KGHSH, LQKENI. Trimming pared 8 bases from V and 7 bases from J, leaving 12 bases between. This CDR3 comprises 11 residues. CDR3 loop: CASAKASEQYF. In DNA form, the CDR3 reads TGTGCCAGCGCAAAAGCGTCAGAGCAGTACTTC. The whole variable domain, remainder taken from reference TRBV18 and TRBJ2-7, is NAGVMQNPRHLVRRRGQEARLRCSPMKGHSHVYWYRQLPEEGLKFMVYLQKENIIDESGMPKERFSAEFPKEGPSILRIQQVVRGDSAAYFCASAKASEQYFGPGTRLTVT.